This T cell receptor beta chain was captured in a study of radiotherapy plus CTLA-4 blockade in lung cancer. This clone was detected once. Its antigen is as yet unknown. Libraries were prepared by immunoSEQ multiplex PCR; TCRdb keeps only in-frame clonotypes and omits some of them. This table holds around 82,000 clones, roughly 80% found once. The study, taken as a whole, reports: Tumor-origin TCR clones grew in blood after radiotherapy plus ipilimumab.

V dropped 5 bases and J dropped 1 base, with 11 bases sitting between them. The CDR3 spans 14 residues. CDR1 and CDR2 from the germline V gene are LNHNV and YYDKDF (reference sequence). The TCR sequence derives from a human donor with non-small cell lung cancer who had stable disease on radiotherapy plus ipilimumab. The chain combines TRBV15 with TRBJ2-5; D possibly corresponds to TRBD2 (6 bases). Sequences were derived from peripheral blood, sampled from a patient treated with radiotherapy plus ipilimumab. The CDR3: CATSRAGFQETQYF. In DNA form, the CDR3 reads TGTGCCACCAGCCGGGCGGGGTTCCAAGAGACCCAGTACTTC.